What follows are 5 T cell receptor beta chains derived from one specimen sequenced in a study of T-cell reconstitution after alpha-beta-depleted transplantation in children. During its preparation, the TCRbeta library received unique molecular identifiers. TCRdb reprocessed the PCR reads with MiXCR, giving one entry per CDR3 protein. The data contain 280,000 or so distinct CDR3 sequences, around a tenth of them singletons. Sequenced material: peripheral blood, taken 180 days after TCRalphabeta/CD19-depleted stem cell transplant. The receptor set was obtained from a male patient under 10 years old who had a stem cell transplant for chronic granulomatous disease, so the T cells may come from the graft donor.

The J gene is TRBJ1-4, the V gene TRBV7-2; D is possibly TRBD1 (6 bases). Germline CDR1 is SGHTA and CDR2 is FQGNSA. Trimming took off 2 bases at V and 5 bases at J, with 15 bases between the two ends. There are 16 residues in the CDR3. This chain's CDR3 is CASSLSGGGGNEKLFF. The CDR3 coding sequence is TGTGCCAGCAGCTTATCGGGGGGCGGGGGGAATGAAAAACTGTTTTTT. The full variable domain, in which reference TRBV7-2 and TRBJ1-4 provide the parts outside the CDR3, is GAGVSQSPSNKVTEKGKDVELRCDPISGHTALYWYRQSLGQGLEFLIYFQGNSAPDKSGLPSDRFSAERTGGSVSTLTIQRTQQEDSAVYLCASSLSGGGGNEKLFFGSGTQLSVL.

A remark on this clonotype: This sequence may be a read error, since a much larger clone differs from it by one base. The chain recombines TRBV14 with TRBJ1-2; perhaps TRBD1 as D (5 bases). The germline gives CDR1 SGHDN, CDR2 FVKESK. The length of the CDR3 is 13 residues. The CDR3 is CASRQGAGNGYTF. CDR3 in DNA: TGTGCCAGCAGACAAGGGGCAGGGAATGGCTACACCTTC.

This clonotype was observed at least ten times. The chain recombines TRBV5-1 with TRBJ2-7, with D perhaps TRBD1 or TRBD2 (5 bases each). The germline V and J ends were trimmed by 5 bases and 2 bases, with 14 bases remaining between them. The CDR3 has 14 residues. Germline assignment: CDR1 SGHRS and CDR2 YFSETQ. CDR3 bases: TGCGCCAGCAGTTGGGGCCGGGGCACCTACGAGCAGTACTTC. It specifies CASSWGRGTYEQYF.

On this clonotype itself: Since a much larger clone is just one base distant, this may be a read error. V and J are TRBV7-9 and TRBJ1-4; D is undetermined. CDR1 is SEHNR, CDR2 FQNEAQ, per germline (reference sequence). V was clipped by 1 base and J by 0 bases, with 12 bases between them. The CDR3 runs 17 residues. This CDR3 is CASSLVRVPATNEKLFF. DNA of the CDR3: TGTGCCAGCAGCTTAGTTCGGGTTCCTGCAACTAATGAAAAACTGTTTTTT.

At least ten counts were recorded for this clonotype. This chain connects TRBV3-1 to TRBJ2-1, with D tentatively TRBD1 (6 bases). The germline V gene has CDR1 LGHDT and CDR2 YNNKEL (reference sequence). CDR3 length: 17 residues. Trimming left V 4 bases short and J 0 bases short, with 16 bases between. The DNA for the CDR3 is TGTGCCAGCAGCCCCTATGGGACGGACAGCTCCTACAATGAGCAGTTCTTC. Translating it yields CASSPYGTDSSYNEQFF.